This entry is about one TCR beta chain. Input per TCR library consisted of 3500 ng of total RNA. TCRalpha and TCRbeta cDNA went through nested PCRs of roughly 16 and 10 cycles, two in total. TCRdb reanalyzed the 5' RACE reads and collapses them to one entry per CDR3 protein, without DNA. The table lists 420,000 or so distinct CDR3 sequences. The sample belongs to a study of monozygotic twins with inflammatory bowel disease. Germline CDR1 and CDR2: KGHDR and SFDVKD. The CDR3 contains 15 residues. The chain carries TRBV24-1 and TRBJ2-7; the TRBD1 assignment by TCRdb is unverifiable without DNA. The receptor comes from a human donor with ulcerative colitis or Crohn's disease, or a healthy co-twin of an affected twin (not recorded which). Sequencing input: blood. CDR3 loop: CATSAPGRGSYEQYF.